This is a list of T cell receptor beta chains from one sample in a study of control samples from healthy donors and cancer patients. TCRdb's copy holds only in-frame clones and misses some; the assay was immunoSEQ multiplex PCR. The sample gives tens of thousands of clones, around 90% of which show up once; roughly 3.8% is in the top ten. Material: blood. The receptor source for this set is a man aged 45-65 years in good health. The CDR3 runs from the conserved cysteine through the conserved F or W. Rows may omit the clone size; those that give it use once, few, many or a size class.

j_call clone_size v_call cdr3_aa
TRBJ1-2 once TRBV6-2/TRBV6-3 CASSYSMGEHGYTF
TRBJ2-5 - TRBV2 CASSESREGETQYF
TRBJ1-5 - TRBV19 CASSIPRGPQHF
TRBJ1-1 - TRBV5-1 CASSLEGRHPLAEAFF
TRBJ2-7 - TRBV5-1 CASSLSSRGYEQYF
TRBJ1-6 - TRBV28 CASEGTSHNSPLHF
TRBJ1-2 - TRBV10-3 CAISPPGNYGYTF
TRBJ1-1 - TRBV7-8 CASSFFNTEAFF
TRBJ2-7 - TRBV9 CASSRGAGAHEQYF
TRBJ2-5 - TRBV21-1 CASSRGKPQETQYF
TRBJ2-7 - TRBV28 CASRGTGDNEQYF
TRBJ2-7 few TRBV27 CASSPFNSYEQYF
TRBJ1-4 - TRBV14 CASSPWTGWSTNEKLFF
TRBJ1-4 - TRBV3-1/TRBV3-2 CASSQVLNEKLFF
TRBJ2-1 - TRBV19 CASSMVAGHEQFF
TRBJ1-2 - TRBV5-1 CASSTDQGLYGYTF
TRBJ2-7 - TRBV11-2 CASSPYRTAYEQYF
TRBJ2-7 - TRBV28 CASGGLALPYEQYF
TRBJ2-7 - TRBV6-5 CASKTSGSAPYEQYF
TRBJ1-1 - TRBV6-5 CASSRFGIAEAFF
TRBJ2-3 once TRBV6-2/TRBV6-3 CASSSGIASDTQYF
TRBJ1-5 - TRBV4-3 CASSQDRGNWPQHF
TRBJ1-4 once TRBV7-8 CASSSGQGNEKLFF
TRBJ2-7 - TRBV6-5 CASRRTSSSYEQYF
TRBJ2-7 - TRBV6-6 CASSPDTSAYEQYF
TRBJ1-1 - TRBV6-6 CASSVQAMNTEAFF
TRBJ2-2 once TRBV19 CASRPAGLHTGELFF
TRBJ1-2 - TRBV12-3/TRBV12-4 CASSLIRGRGYTF
TRBJ2-7 - TRBV28 CASSLGGLAGAGEQYF
TRBJ2-3 medium-sized TRBV24-1 CATSDLAGDTDTQYF
TRBJ2-1 - TRBV5-6 CASSQTGAGYNEQFF
TRBJ2-7 - TRBV3-1/TRBV3-2 CASSQLYEQYF
TRBJ1-5 - TRBV2 CASSGQKGHQPQHF
TRBJ2-3 - TRBV9 CASSVAGSTSTDTQYF
TRBJ2-1 - TRBV19 CASRIGQGYNEQFF
TRBJ2-3 - TRBV5-1 CASKRTSGSDTQYF
TRBJ1-6 - TRBV2 CASSGGPLYNSPLHF
TRBJ2-5 - TRBV7-3 CASSDRVGETQYF
TRBJ1-5 few TRBV4-1 CASSQDVVGLASPQHF
TRBJ1-5 - TRBV19 CASTPGGGSNQPQHF
TRBJ2-1 - TRBV7-3 CASSSLAGGPGYEQFF
TRBJ2-7 - TRBV5-1 CASSSPGLAGPYEQYF
TRBJ2-7 - TRBV5-6 CASSGTALGEQYF
TRBJ2-1 - TRBV12-1 CASSVVRRSDIHNEQFF
TRBJ2-7 - TRBV4-1 CASSQETVLTGSYEQYF
TRBJ1-2 - TRBV5-6 CASKEAGGTYGYTF
TRBJ2-5 - TRBV29-1 CSAKAPPGETQYF
TRBJ2-7 - TRBV19 CASSMADEQYF
TRBJ2-5 - TRBV5-1 CASSGGLALAETQYF
TRBJ1-5 - TRBV18 CASSPRGGGAFDQPQHF
TRBJ2-5 - TRBV27 CASSLSLAGTETQYF
TRBJ1-5 - TRBV5-4 CASSRDRNQPQHF
TRBJ2-7 few TRBV2 CASSEPRDISYEQYF
TRBJ2-3 - TRBV7-2 CASSLEAWTSGIGPDTQYF
TRBJ2-3 - TRBV14 CASSQVTDRFDTQYF